These T cell receptor beta chains were read from a single sample in a study of blood T cell repertoires in COVID-19. Here immunoSEQ multiplex PCR was the method, and the copy in TCRdb shows in-frame clones only, minus some. The data show about 14,000 clones, about 83% seen once. The sequenced sample consisted of peripheral blood. These receptors all stem from a human donor with active COVID-19. The donor label of this sample is uncertain. CDR3s include the opening cysteine and the closing phenylalanine or tryptophan. The order of the fields is J gene, V gene, D gene, CDR3 DNA, CDR3 protein. D genes are given only for firm matches.

>TRBJ2-3|TRBV6-2/TRBV6-3|NA
TGTGCCAGCAGTTACTCTGGCGGGGGCGGCACAGATACGCAGTATTTT
CASSYSGGGGTDTQYF
>TRBJ2-1|TRBV5-1|TRBD2
TGCGCCAGCAGCCAACCAACCTCGAGGACTAGCGGGACCTCCTACAATGAGCAGTTCTTC
CASSQPTSRTSGTSYNEQFF
>TRBJ1-1|TRBV7-2|TRBD1
TGTGCCAGCAGCTTACCCGGCAGGGGGCTAACTGAAGCTTTCTTT
CASSLPGRGLTEAFF
>TRBJ2-7|TRBV5-5|TRBD1
TGTGCCAGCAGCTCCCCATATCAGACAGGGATGACCTACGAGCAGTACTTC
CASSSPYQTGMTYEQYF
>TRBJ2-7|TRBV6-5|TRBD2
TGTGCCAGCAGGGCTAGCGGCTCCTACGAGCAGTACTTC
CASRASGSYEQYF
>TRBJ1-1|TRBV30|NA
TGTGCCTGGAGTCCACTCACCGAAGCTTTCTTT
CAWSPLTEAFF
>TRBJ1-3|TRBV6-2/TRBV6-3|TRBD1
TGTGCCAGCCGCCCGACAGGGGCCACCTCTGGAAACACCATATATTTT
CASRPTGATSGNTIYF
>TRBJ1-1|TRBV6-5|NA
TGTGCCAGCAGATTAATGGGGGGATACGCTGAAGCTTTCTTT
CASRLMGGYAEAFF
>TRBJ1-2|TRBV5-1|NA
TGCGCCAGCAGCTTGGCCTCGGCAGACTACGCCTTTTACACCTTC
CASSLASADYAFYTF
>TRBJ1-5|TRBV5-1|TRBD1
TGCGCCAGCAGCACGACAGGGAATCCGGATCAGCCCCAGCATTTT
CASSTTGNPDQPQHF
>TRBJ1-2|TRBV28|NA
TGTGCCAGCAGTGTCACGGGGGGCTACACCTTC
CASSVTGGYTF
>TRBJ1-5|TRBV19|NA
TGTGCCAGTAGTATCCGTTCTTCTAGCAATCAGCCCCAGCATTTT
CASSIRSSSNQPQHF
>TRBJ1-5|TRBV18|TRBD1
TGTGCCAGTTCACCGGCTGGGACAGGGGGCGGTGGAGGCAATCAGCCCCAGCATTTT
CASSPAGTGGGGGNQPQHF
>TRBJ2-3|TRBV3-1/TRBV3-2|NA
TGTGCCAGCAGCCCCAAGAGGGAGAGGATCAGCACAGATACGCAGTATTTT
CASSPKRERISTDTQYF
>TRBJ1-6|TRBV2|NA
TGTGCCAGCAGTGATTTGGGAGCCTATAATTCACCCCTCCACTTT
CASSDLGAYNSPLHF